Each of the 30 T cell receptor beta chains below was sequenced from the same sample in a study of graft-versus-host responses after intestinal transplantation. Clones were sequenced by immunoSEQ multiplex PCR, and TCRdb holds only the in-frame ones, with some missing. The sample comprises 75,000 to 100,000 clones, 80% to 95% of which are singletons, and about 15% rests with the top ten. The sequencing used PBMCs, collected 450 to 480 days after intestinal transplant. These receptors were obtained from a human patient who received an intestinal transplant, so some T cells may come from the graft donor.

The gene calls are TRBV18 and TRBJ2-4; D is ambiguous. CDR1 and CDR2 (germline): KGHSH, LQKENI. Trimming pared 2 bases from V and 9 bases from J, leaving 14 bases between. CDR3 length equals 14 residues. The CDR3 region is CASSPNPVGPIQYF. The CDR3, as DNA: TGTGCCAGCTCACCAAATCCAGTGGGCCCCATTCAGTACTTC.

Regarding this clone: The identical CDR3 is also encoded by other nucleotide sequences in the sample. The chain joins TRBV13 to TRBJ2-3; TRBD2 might be the D (5 bases). The CDR3 consists of 15 residues. V was trimmed by 1 base and J by 6 bases, leaving 14 bases between them. CDR1 PRHDT and CDR2 FYEKMQ come from the germline V gene (reference sequence). The CDR3 region is CASSLDATSGDTQYF. The CDR3 bases are TGTGCCAGCAGCTTAGACGCTACATCGGGGGATACGCAGTATTTT.

The V call is TRBV10-2, the J call TRBJ2-2, with D possibly TRBD1 on 6 matching bases. The CDR3 runs 15 residues. The V gene's germline CDR1 is WSHSY and CDR2 SAAADI. V lost 10 bases and J 2 bases, leaving 17 bases between the germline ends. The CDR3 sequence: CATRTGTLNTGELFF. The CDR3 coding sequence is TGCGCCACACGAACCGGGACACTTAACACCGGGGAGCTGTTTTTT.

The chain uses TRBV19 and TRBJ1-1; unclear D gene. The germline CDR1 and CDR2 sequences are LNHDA and SQIVND (reference sequence). The CDR3 runs to 12 residues. Trimming shortened V by 4 bases and J by 11 bases, and 14 bases separated the two germline ends. CDR3 sequence (DNA): TGTGCCAGTAGTACCGGCCCGGGCCGGGCTTTCTTT. This codes for CASSTGPGRAFF.

The chain employs TRBV13 and TRBJ2-7; the match to TRBD1 covers 9 bases. The V and J ends lost 1 base and 4 bases, in that order; junction bases with no gene match: 8. In germline, CDR1 is PRHDT, CDR2 FYEKMQ (reference sequence). The CDR3 consists of 16 residues. The CDR3 region has the DNA TGTGCCAGCAGCTTAGCCGGTCCGGGACAGGGTTACGAGCAGTACTTC. Translation gives CASSLAGPGQGYEQYF. The full variable domain, its missing parts supplied by reference TRBV13 and TRBJ2-7, is AAGVIQSPRHLIKEKRETATLKCYPIPRHDTVYWYQQGPGQDPQFLISFYEKMQSDKGSIPDRFSAQQFSDYHSELNMSSLELGDSALYFCASSLAGPGQGYEQYFGPGTRLTVT.

The chain combines TRBV5-6 with TRBJ1-2, with D maybe TRBD1 (6 bases). The length of the CDR3 is 13 residues. Germline lookup yields CDR1 SGHDT and CDR2 YYEEEE. Trimming took 6 bases from V and 8 from J, leaving 17 bases between them. The CDR3 coding sequence is TGTGCCAGCACCCAGGGGAGGGTCGGGGGCTACACCTTC. Protein: CASTQGRVGGYTF.

The sample holds one count of this clone. The gene calls are TRBV11-3 and TRBJ2-1; 9 bases match TRBD1. Unmatched junction bases numbered 10, after V lost 4 bases and J lost 6 bases. The CDR3 spans 16 residues. The germline gives CDR1 SGHNT, CDR2 YENEEA. The CDR3: CASSSPGTGSGNEQFF. The CDR3 DNA follows: TGTGCCAGCAGCTCGCCCGGGACAGGGTCCGGCAATGAGCAGTTCTTC.

The chain employs TRBV4-1 and TRBJ2-7, with D perhaps TRBD1 (7 bases). The CDR3 has 16 residues. V gave up 0 bases and J gave up 4 bases, with 16 bases separating them. CDR1 is MGHRA, CDR2 YSYEKL, per germline. In nucleotides, the CDR3 is TGCGCCAGCAGCCAAGAAGGGGGCCGGGAGCATTACGAGCAGTACTTC. Encoded protein: CASSQEGGREHYEQYF.

The V call is TRBV6-5, the J call TRBJ2-4; D remains ambiguous. Germline V gene sequence: CDR1 MNHEY, CDR2 SVGAGI. This CDR3 spans 14 amino acids. Trimming removed 5 bases from V and 1 base from J, with 9 bases in between. The CDR3 is CASSKLLAKNIQYF. CDR3 bases: TGTGCCAGCAGTAAACTACTGGCCAAAAACATTCAGTACTTC.

The J gene is TRBJ2-3, the V gene TRBV6-4, with a weak D call TRBD2 (6 bases). Trimming cost V 3 bases and J 0 bases, with 10 bases left between them. Per the germline V gene, CDR1 is MRHNA and CDR2 is SNTAGT. The CDR3 is 15 residues long. For the CDR3, the DNA is TGTGCCAGCAGTGAAGGTAGCGGAAGCACAGATACGCAGTATTTT. This codes for CASSEGSGSTDTQYF.

This chain links TRBV15 with TRBJ1-1; D ambiguous. Trimming cost V 1 base and J 4 bases, with 19 bases left between them. The CDR3 spans 17 residues. Germline V gene data show CDR1 as LNHNV and CDR2 as YYDKDF (reference sequence). The CDR3 DNA follows: TGTGCCACCAGCAGAGGGTTCTTGGTTCGGGGTGCCACTGAAGCTTTCTTT. This gives the protein CATSRGFLVRGATEAFF.

V usage is TRBV19 and J usage is TRBJ1-2; TRBD1 is a possible D gene (6 bases). Trimming took 1 base from V and 0 from J, leaving 9 bases between them. Germline loops: CDR1 LNHDA, CDR2 SQIVND (reference sequence). CDR3 length: 15 amino acids. As DNA, the CDR3 is TGTGCCAGTAGTATAGGGCCAGGGGCTAACTATGGCTACACCTTC. Protein sequence: CASSIGPGANYGYTF. Variable domain in full (rest from reference TRBV19 and TRBJ1-2): DGGITQSPKYLFRKEGQNVTLSCEQNLNHDAMYWYRQDPGQGLRLIYYSQIVNDFQKGDIAEGYSVSREKKESFPLTVTSAQKNPTAFYLCASSIGPGANYGYTFGSGTRLTVV.

This clone was observed a few times. The chain joins TRBV5-6 to TRBJ2-5; no clear D gene. The CDR3 has 16 residues. V lost 0 bases and J 4 bases, leaving 16 bases between the germline ends. CDR1 is SGHDT and CDR2 is YYEEEE in the germline V gene. CDR3 protein: CASSLAIDSGTETQYF. CDR3 bases: TGTGCCAGCAGCTTGGCCATTGACTCAGGCACAGAGACCCAGTACTTC. Variable domain in full (rest from reference TRBV5-6 and TRBJ2-5): DAGVTQSPTHLIKTRGQQVTLRCSPKSGHDTVSWYQQALGQGPQFIFQYYEEEERQRGNFPDRFSGHQFPNYSSELNVNALLLGDSALYLCASSLAIDSGTETQYFGPGTRLLVL.

This chain joins TRBV5-5 and TRBJ1-5, with a weak D call TRBD1 (5 bases). V was pared by 3 bases and J by 4 bases, with 17 bases between. CDR3 size: 16 residues. Germline CDR1 reads SGHKS; CDR2 reads YYEKEE (reference sequence). The CDR3 region has the DNA TGTGCCAGCAGCTCCTTGGGGCGGGGCCTTAATCAGCCCCAGCATTTT. Amino acid sequence: CASSSLGRGLNQPQHF.

This rearrangement joins TRBV18 to TRBJ1-1; TRBD1 matches 10 bases. Germline V gene sequence: CDR1 KGHSH, CDR2 LQKENI. V lost 5 bases to trimming and J lost 3 bases; unmatched junction nucleotides: 3. The CDR3 has 14 residues. The CDR3 region has the DNA TGTGCCAGCTCATCCGGGACAGGGGACACTGAAGCTTTCTTT. Translated, it gives CASSSGTGDTEAFF.

The chain is built from TRBV19 and TRBJ2-7; TRBD1 or TRBD2 may be the D gene (5 bases each). The ends were cut back, 1 base at V and 2 bases at J, with 12 bases in the middle. There are 15 residues in the CDR3. In germline, CDR1 is LNHDA, CDR2 SQIVND (reference sequence). CDR3 DNA sequence: TGTGCCAGTAGTATAGGGGACGGACAAACCTACGAGCAGTACTTC. It is translated as CASSIGDGQTYEQYF. Combining the CDR3 with reference TRBV19 and TRBJ2-7 gives the whole variable domain DGGITQSPKYLFRKEGQNVTLSCEQNLNHDAMYWYRQDPGQGLRLIYYSQIVNDFQKGDIAEGYSVSREKKESFPLTVTSAQKNPTAFYLCASSIGDGQTYEQYFGPGTRLTVT.

This clone was observed a few times. V gene TRBV6-5 combines with J gene TRBJ2-1, with unresolved D. This CDR3 has 15 residues. Germline V gives CDR1 MNHEY, CDR2 SVGAGI. The V end was cut by 0 bases, the J end by 3 bases, with 9 bases between. As DNA, the CDR3 is TGTGCCAGCAGTTACTCCGACTCCGACTACAATGAGCAGTTCTTC. This translates into CASSYSDSDYNEQFF.

The chain couples TRBV4-1 to TRBJ1-5, with a possible D match to TRBD1 (5 bases). The CDR3 covers 15 residues. The germline gives CDR1 MGHRA, CDR2 YSYEKL. Trimming left V 0 bases short and J 8 bases short, with 14 bases between. CDR3 bases: TGCGCCAGCAGCCAAGATCAGGGAGGGGCTAAGCCCCAGCATTTT. Its protein product is CASSQDQGGAKPQHF.

The V gene is TRBV5-1, the J gene TRBJ1-3, with D hard to call. The V gene's germline CDR1 is SGHRS and CDR2 YFSETQ. Trimming removed 5 bases at V and 0 bases at J, with 9 bases between. This CDR3 region has 14 residues. The CDR3: CASRGTDSGNTIYF. DNA for the CDR3: TGCGCCAGCAGGGGCACAGACTCTGGAAACACCATATATTTT.

The chain has TRBV29-1 and TRBJ1-5; D unclear. CDR3 length equals 15 residues. Germline CDR1 reads SQVTM; CDR2 reads ANQGSEA. Between the trimmed V and J ends, which lost 4 bases and 2 bases, there was a span of 15 bases. Here the CDR3 reads CSVVVGALGNQPQHF. Here the CDR3 DNA reads TGCAGCGTTGTTGTGGGTGCCTTGGGCAATCAGCCCCAGCATTTT.

This clone was counted between two and nine times. This chain joins TRBV4-1 and TRBJ2-5, with D tentatively TRBD1 or TRBD2 (5 bases each). The CDR3 is 14 amino acids. Germline V lookup: CDR1 MGHRA, CDR2 YSYEKL. V lost 4 bases to trimming and J lost 5 bases, with 14 bases between them. This chain's CDR3 is CASSPRGEAETQYF. CDR3 nucleotides: TGCGCCAGCAGCCCCAGAGGGGAAGCGGAGACCCAGTACTTC.

CDR3: CASSPRGGTEAFF. CDR3 DNA sequence: TGTGCCAGCAGCCCCAGGGGGGGGACTGAAGCTTTCTTT. V gene TRBV9 combines with J gene TRBJ1-1, with 7 positions matching TRBD1. Germline CDR1 is SGDLS and CDR2 is YYNGEE. The CDR3 runs to 13 residues. V lost 4 bases and J lost 5; bases outside the gene matches: 5. The full variable domain, rest sourced from reference TRBV9 and TRBJ1-1, is DSGVTQTPKHLITATGQRVTLRCSPRSGDLSVYWYQQSLDQGLQFLIQYYNGEERAKGNILERFSAQQFPDLHSELNLSSLELGDSALYFCASSPRGGTEAFFGQGTRLTVV.

This sequence joins TRBV9 and TRBJ2-7, with 11 bases that match TRBD1. CDR1 SGDLS and CDR2 YYNGEE come from the germline V gene. V was clipped by 4 bases and J by 6 bases; unmatched bases: 6. The CDR3 loop spans 14 amino acids. CDR3 in amino acids: CASSPRTGGSEQYF. The DNA for the CDR3 is TGTGCCAGCAGCCCCCGGACAGGGGGCTCCGAGCAGTACTTC.

V usage is TRBV5-1 and J usage is TRBJ2-2; D is tentatively TRBD1 or TRBD2 (5 bases each). Germline assignment: CDR1 SGHRS and CDR2 YFSETQ. The CDR3 extends over 14 amino acids. The V end lost 3 bases, the J end lost 4 bases, and 10 bases lay between the germline ends. DNA for the CDR3: TGCGCCAGCAGCTGGGACGACCCCACCGGGGAGCTGTTTTTT. This sequence encodes CASSWDDPTGELFF. Filled out from reference TRBV5-1 and TRBJ2-2, the complete variable domain reads KAGVTQTPRYLIKTRGQQVTLSCSPISGHRSVSWYQQTPGQGLQFLFEYFSETQRNKGNFPGRFSGRQFSNSRSEMNVSTLELGDSALYLCASSWDDPTGELFFGEGSRLTVL.

Regarding this clone: The germline gene is not matched at one end of the junction; a read error may be the cause. The rearrangement links TRBV7-3 to TRBJ1-1, with a tentative D call TRBD1 (5 bases). This CDR3 region has 14 residues. The germline V gene has CDR1 SGHTA and CDR2 FQGTGA. CDR3 sequence reads: CANSFGGLGAEAFF. The DNA of the CDR3 is TGTGCCAACAGCTTTGGAGGTTTAGGGGCTGAAGCTTTCTTT. Filled out from reference TRBV7-3 and TRBJ1-1, the complete variable domain reads GAGVSQTPSNKVTEKGKYVELRCDPISGHTALYWYRQSLGQGPEFLIYFQGTGAADDSGLPNDRFFAVRPEGSVSTLKIQRTERGDSAVYLCANSFGGLGAEAFFGQGTRLTVV.

The chain is built from TRBV9 and TRBJ2-7; no clear D gene. The CDR3 has 16 amino acids. Germline V gives CDR1 SGDLS, CDR2 YYNGEE. V was cut by 0 bases and J by 0 bases, with 13 bases left in between. CDR3 sequence (DNA): TGTGCCAGCAGCGTAGGATCCGGAAGGGCCTCCTACGAGCAGTACTTC. Protein sequence: CASSVGSGRASYEQYF.

This chain uses TRBV12-5 with TRBJ1-1; no reliable D call. The germline V gene encodes CDR1 LGHNT and CDR2 FRNRAP. This CDR3 is built from 12 residues. The V and J ends lost 2 bases and 0 bases respectively, with 1 base between them. The CDR3 loop is CASGLLNTEAFF. The CDR3 nucleotides read TGTGCTAGTGGTTTGCTGAACACTGAAGCTTTCTTT. Combining the CDR3 with reference TRBV12-5 and TRBJ1-1 gives the whole variable domain DARVTQTPRHKVTEMGQEVTMRCQPILGHNTVFWYRQTMMQGLELLAYFRNRAPLDDSGMPKDRFSAEMPDATLATLKIQPSEPRDSAVYFCASGLLNTEAFFGQGTRLTVV.

The rearrangement uses TRBV9 and TRBJ1-1, with unresolved D. V was cut by 0 bases and J by 0 bases, with 3 bases left in between. The CDR3 runs 13 residues. Germline assignment: CDR1 SGDLS and CDR2 YYNGEE. The CDR3 spells CASSVDMNTEAFF. CDR3 coding DNA: TGTGCCAGCAGCGTAGACATGAACACTGAAGCTTTCTTT.

The genes are TRBV6-5 and TRBJ1-6, with a weak D call TRBD1 (5 bases). This CDR3 comprises 15 residues. Germline V gene data show CDR1 as MNHEY and CDR2 as SVGAGI. Trimming removed 2 bases from V and 5 bases from J, with 10 bases in between. The CDR3 DNA reads TGTGCCAGCAGTTACGGGACTTCAAATAATTCACCCCTCCACTTT. Its protein product is CASSYGTSNNSPLHF.

As to this clone: Different DNA sequences within this sample yield the same CDR3. The rearrangement uses TRBV6-5 and TRBJ1-1; D is unresolved. Germline V CDR1 and CDR2: MNHEY, SVGAGI. This CDR3 has 14 residues. Between the trimmed V and J ends, which lost 2 bases and 1 base, there was a span of 8 bases. CDR3 amino acids: CASSYPGKNTEAFF. The CDR3 DNA is TGTGCCAGCAGTTACCCGGGCAAGAACACTGAAGCTTTCTTT.